The present T cell receptor beta chain was sequenced within a study of blood T cell repertoires in COVID-19. Sequencing was performed with immunoSEQ multiplex PCR; in TCRdb, only in-frame clones are kept and a portion is missing. Found here are roughly 400,000 clones, roughly 84% of them singletons; the top ten hold 1.4% to 1.5%. This CDR3 has 13 residues. Germline CDR1 reads MGHRA; CDR2 reads YSYEKL. V was trimmed by 4 bases and J by 8 bases, leaving 14 bases between them. Across about 22 US areas, participants ranged in age from about 18 to 100 years. Exposed enrollees encountered a COVID-19 case at some point within 2 weeks before study entry.

The sample taken for sequencing was PBMCs or T cells enriched from blood (not recorded which). The TCR sequence derives from a woman under 30 who had been exposed to COVID-19. The chain employs TRBV4-1 and TRBJ1-1, with a possible D match to TRBD1 (5 bases). The CDR3 DNA sequence: TGCGCCAGCAGCCGCCTGGGGCCCAGGGAAGCTTTCTTT. Its protein product is CASSRLGPREAFF.